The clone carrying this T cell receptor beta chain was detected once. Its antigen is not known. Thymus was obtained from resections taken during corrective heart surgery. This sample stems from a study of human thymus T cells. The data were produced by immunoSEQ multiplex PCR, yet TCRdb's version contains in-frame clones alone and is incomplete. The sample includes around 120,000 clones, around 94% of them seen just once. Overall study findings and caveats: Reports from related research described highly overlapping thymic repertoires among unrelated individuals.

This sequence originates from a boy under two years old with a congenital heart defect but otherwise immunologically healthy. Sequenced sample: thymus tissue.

The DNA for the CDR3 is TGCGCCAGCAGCTCCGGATGGGGTGAGCAGTTCTTC. As protein: CASSSGWGEQFF. The rearrangement uses TRBV5-1 and TRBJ2-1; no clear D gene. Trimming cost V 3 bases and J 9 bases, with 10 bases left between them. The germline V gene encodes CDR1 SGHRS and CDR2 YFSETQ. CDR3 length: 12 amino acids.